This record looks at one TCR beta chain sequence and its context. Antigen: not known. This sample is part of a study of PD-1 blockade in classical Hodgkin lymphoma. On the study more broadly: Once every 2 weeks, patients received intravenous nivolumab at 3 mg/kg.

Generated by immunoSEQ multiplex PCR, the TCRdb table keeps only in-frame clones and is missing some. The table records some 64,000 clones, about 87% of them present only once. Brentuximab vedotin exposure varied among the patients, all of whom had relapsed after autologous stem cell transplantation. Classifying best responses yielded complete response, partial response or progressive disease. Study-wide findings and caveats: The drivers behind the repertoire differences, possibly disease activity or prior therapy, remain undefined. A significant rise in TCR diversity by C4D1 was seen for CD4+ but not CD8+ cells.

This CDR3 is 14 amino acids long. The V and J ends lost 5 bases and 4 bases, in that order; junction bases with no gene match: 6. Germline CDR1 reads MRHNA; CDR2 reads SNTAGT. Sequenced material: peripheral blood mononuclear cells (PBMCs), taken at baseline. The chain has TRBV6-4 and TRBJ2-3; TRBD2 matches 7 bases. The receptor's source is a human donor with classical Hodgkin lymphoma. The CDR3 DNA reads TGTGCCAGCAGTAACAACCGGGGGGCAGATACGCAGTATTTT. Its translation is CASSNNRGADTQYF.